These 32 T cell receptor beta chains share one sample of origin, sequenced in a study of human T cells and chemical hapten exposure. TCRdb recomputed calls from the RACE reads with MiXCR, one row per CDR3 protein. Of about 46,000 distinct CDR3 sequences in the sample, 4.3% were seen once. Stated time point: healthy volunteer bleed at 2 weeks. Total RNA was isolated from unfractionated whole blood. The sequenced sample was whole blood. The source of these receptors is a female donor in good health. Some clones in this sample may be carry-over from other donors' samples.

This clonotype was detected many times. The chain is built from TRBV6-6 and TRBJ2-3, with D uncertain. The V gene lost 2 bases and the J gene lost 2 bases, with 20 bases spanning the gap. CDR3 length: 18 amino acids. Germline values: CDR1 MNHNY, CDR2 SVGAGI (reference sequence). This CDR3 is CASSYAAGDVPSTDTQYF. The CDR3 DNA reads TGTGCCAGCAGTTACGCCGCTGGGGATGTACCATCCACAGATACGCAGTATTTT.

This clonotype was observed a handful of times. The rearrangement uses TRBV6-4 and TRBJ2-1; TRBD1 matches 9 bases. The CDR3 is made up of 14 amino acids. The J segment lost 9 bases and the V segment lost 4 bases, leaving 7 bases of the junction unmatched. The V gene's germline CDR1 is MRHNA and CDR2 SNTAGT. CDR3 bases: TGTGCCAGCAGTGGGGACAGGGTGTCCGGTGAGCAGTTCTTC. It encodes CASSGDRVSGEQFF.

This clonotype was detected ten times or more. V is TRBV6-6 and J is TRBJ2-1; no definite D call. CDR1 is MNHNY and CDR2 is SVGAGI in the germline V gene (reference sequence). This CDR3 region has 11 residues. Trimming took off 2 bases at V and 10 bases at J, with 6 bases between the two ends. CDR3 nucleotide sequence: TGTGCCAGCAGTTACGGGGTGGAGCAGTTCTTC. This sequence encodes CASSYGVEQFF.

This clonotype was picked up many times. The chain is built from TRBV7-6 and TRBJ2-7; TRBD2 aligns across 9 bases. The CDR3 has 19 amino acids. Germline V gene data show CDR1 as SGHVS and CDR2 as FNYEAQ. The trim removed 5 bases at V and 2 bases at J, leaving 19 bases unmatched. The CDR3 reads CASSVGQASGAPFAYEQYF. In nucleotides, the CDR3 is TGTGCCAGCAGCGTCGGCCAGGCTAGCGGGGCCCCGTTCGCCTACGAGCAGTACTTC.

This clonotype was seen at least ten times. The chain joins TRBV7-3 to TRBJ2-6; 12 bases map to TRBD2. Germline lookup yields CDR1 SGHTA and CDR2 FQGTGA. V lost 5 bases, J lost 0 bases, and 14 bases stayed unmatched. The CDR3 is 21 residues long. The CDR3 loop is CASSPFTTSGGWSSGANVLTF. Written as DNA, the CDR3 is TGTGCCAGCAGCCCTTTCACGACTAGCGGGGGTTGGAGCTCTGGGGCCAACGTCCTGACTTTC. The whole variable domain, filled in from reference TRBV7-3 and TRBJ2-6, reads GAGVSQTPSNKVTEKGKYVELRCDPISGHTALYWYRQSLGQGPEFLIYFQGTGAADDSGLPNDRFFAVRPEGSVSTLKIQRTERGDSAVYLCASSPFTTSGGWSSGANVLTFGAGSRLTVL.

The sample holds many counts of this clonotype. The CDR3 DNA is TGTGCCAGCAAGAGGACAGATACGCAGTATTTT. Its protein product is CASKRTDTQYF. The chain has TRBV6-2 or TRBV6-3 and TRBJ2-3; D uncertain. The CDR3 has 11 amino acids. CDR1 is MNHEY and CDR2 is SVGEGT in the germline V gene. Deletions cut 7 bases from V and 3 bases from J, with 5 bases between.

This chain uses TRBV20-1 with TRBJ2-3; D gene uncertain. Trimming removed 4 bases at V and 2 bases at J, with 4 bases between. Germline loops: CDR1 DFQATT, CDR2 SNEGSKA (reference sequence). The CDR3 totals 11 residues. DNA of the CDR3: TGCAGTGCTACGCACACAGATACGCAGTATTTT. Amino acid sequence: CSATHTDTQYF.

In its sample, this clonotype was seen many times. CDR3 sequence: CASSLGTSQQFQYF. The CDR3 DNA reads as TGTGCCAGCAGCTTAGGGACTAGTCAGCAGTTCCAGTATTTT. The rearrangement uses TRBV7-2 and TRBJ2-3, with 7 bases lining up with TRBD2. CDR3 length: 14 amino acids. Germline CDR1 SGHTA, CDR2 FQGNSA. With V trimmed by 1 base and J by 12 bases, 10 bases remained unmatched.

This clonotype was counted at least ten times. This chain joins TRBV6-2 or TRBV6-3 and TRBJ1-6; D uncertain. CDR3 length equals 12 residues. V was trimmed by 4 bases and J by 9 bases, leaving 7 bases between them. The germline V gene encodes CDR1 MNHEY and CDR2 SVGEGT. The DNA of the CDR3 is TGTGCCAGCAGTTTATTCAGTTCACCCCTCCACTTT. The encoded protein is CASSLFSSPLHF.

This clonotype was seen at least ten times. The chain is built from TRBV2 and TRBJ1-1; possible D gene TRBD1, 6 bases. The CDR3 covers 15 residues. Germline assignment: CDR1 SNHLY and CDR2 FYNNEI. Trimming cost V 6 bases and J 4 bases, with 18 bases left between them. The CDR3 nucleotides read TGTGCCAGCAGCGCTAACAGGGCCTTGGGCACTGAAGCTTTCTTT. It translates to CASSANRALGTEAFF. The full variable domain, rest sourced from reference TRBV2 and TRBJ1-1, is EPEVTQTPSHQVTQMGQEVILRCVPISNHLYFYWYRQILGQKVEFLVSFYNNEISEKSEIFDDQFSVERPDGSNFTLKIRSTKLEDSAMYFCASSANRALGTEAFFGQGTRLTVV.

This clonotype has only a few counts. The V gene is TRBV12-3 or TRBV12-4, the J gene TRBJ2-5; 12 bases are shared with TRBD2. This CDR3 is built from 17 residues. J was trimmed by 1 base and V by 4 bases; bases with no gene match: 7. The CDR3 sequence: CASSSSLAGGRQETQYF. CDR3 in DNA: TGTGCCAGCAGTTCGAGTCTAGCGGGGGGGCGCCAAGAGACCCAGTACTTC.

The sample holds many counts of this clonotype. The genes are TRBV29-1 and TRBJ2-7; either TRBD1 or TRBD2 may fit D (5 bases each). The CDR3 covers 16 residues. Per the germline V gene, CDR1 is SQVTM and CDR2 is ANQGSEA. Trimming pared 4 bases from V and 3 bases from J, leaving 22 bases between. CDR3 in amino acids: CSVAVVYSGRDYEQYF. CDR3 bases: TGCAGCGTTGCGGTCGTATACTCGGGACGGGACTACGAGCAGTACTTC.

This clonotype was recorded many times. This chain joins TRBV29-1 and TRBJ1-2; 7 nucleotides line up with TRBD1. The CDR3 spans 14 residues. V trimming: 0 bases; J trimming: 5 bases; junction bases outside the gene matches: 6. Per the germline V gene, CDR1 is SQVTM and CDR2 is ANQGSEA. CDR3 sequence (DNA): TGCAGCGTTGAAGACGGACAGGATGGGTATGGCTACACCTTC. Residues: CSVEDGQDGYGYTF.

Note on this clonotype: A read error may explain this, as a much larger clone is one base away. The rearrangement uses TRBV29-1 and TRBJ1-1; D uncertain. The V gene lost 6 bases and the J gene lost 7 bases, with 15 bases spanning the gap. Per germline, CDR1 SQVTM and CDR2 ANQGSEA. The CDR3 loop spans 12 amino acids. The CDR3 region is CSVRSPGGEAFF. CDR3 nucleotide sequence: TGCAGCGTGCGCTCACCCGGTGGTGAAGCTTTCTTT.

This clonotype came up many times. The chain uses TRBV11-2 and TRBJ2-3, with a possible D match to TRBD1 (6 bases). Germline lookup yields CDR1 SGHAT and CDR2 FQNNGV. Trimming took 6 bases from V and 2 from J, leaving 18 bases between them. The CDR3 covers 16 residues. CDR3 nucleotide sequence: TGTGCCAGCAGGGGGGCCTGGCCTTATGACACAGATACGCAGTATTTT. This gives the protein CASRGAWPYDTDTQYF.

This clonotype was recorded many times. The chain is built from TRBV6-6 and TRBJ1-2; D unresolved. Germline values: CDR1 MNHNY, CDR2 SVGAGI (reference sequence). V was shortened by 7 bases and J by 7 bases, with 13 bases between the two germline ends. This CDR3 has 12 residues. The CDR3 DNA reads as TGTGCCAGCACCCCGAGGGAGGGTGGCTACACCTTC. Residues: CASTPREGGYTF.

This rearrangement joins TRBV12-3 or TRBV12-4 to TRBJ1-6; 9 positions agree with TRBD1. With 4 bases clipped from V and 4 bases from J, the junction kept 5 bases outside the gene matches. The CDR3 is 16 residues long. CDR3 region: CASSSAGTGYNSPLHF. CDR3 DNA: TGTGCCAGCAGTTCCGCGGGGACAGGGTATAATTCACCCCTCCACTTT.

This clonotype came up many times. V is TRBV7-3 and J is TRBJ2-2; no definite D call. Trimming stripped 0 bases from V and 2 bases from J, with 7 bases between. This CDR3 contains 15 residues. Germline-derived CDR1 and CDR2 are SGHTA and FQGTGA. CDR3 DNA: TGTGCCAGCAGCTTAACCCCGGGTAACACCGGGGAGCTGTTTTTT. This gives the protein CASSLTPGNTGELFF. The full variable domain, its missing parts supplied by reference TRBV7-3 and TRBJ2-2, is GAGVSQTPSNKVTEKGKYVELRCDPISGHTALYWYRQSLGQGPEFLIYFQGTGAADDSGLPNDRFFAVRPEGSVSTLKIQRTERGDSAVYLCASSLTPGNTGELFFGEGSRLTVL.

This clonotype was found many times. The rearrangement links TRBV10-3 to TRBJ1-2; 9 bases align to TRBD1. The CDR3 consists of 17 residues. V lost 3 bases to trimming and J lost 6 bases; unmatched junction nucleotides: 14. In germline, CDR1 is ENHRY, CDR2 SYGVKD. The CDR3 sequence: CAISDEKRTGESDGYTF. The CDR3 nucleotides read TGTGCCATCAGTGATGAAAAAAGGACAGGGGAGTCTGATGGCTACACCTTC.

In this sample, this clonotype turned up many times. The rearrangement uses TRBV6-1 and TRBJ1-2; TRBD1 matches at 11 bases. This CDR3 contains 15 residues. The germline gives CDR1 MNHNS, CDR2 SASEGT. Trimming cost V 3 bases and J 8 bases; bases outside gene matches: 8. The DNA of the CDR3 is TGTGCCAGCAGTGACTTGGGACAGGGGGGACGAGGCTACACCTTC. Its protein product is CASSDLGQGGRGYTF.

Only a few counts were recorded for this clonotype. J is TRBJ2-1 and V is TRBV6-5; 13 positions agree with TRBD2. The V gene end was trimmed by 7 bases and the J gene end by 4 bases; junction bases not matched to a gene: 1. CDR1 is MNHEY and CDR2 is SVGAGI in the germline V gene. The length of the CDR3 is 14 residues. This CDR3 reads CASKTSGGYNEQFF. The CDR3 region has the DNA TGTGCCAGCAAGACTAGCGGGGGGTACAATGAGCAGTTCTTC.

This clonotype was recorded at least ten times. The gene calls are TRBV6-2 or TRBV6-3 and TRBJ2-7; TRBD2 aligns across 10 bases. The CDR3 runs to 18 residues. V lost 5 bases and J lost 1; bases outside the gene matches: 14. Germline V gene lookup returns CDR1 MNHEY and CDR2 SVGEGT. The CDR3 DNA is TGTGCCAGCAGTGCCCGGGTTAGCGGGGGGCGCGAATCCTACGAGCAGTACTTC. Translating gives CASSARVSGGRESYEQYF.

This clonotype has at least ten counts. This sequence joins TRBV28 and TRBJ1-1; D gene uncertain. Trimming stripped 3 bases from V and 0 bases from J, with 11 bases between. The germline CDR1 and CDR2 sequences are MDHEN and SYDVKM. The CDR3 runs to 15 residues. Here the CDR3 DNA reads TGTGCCAGCAGTTTGCTAGGAATCATGAACACTGAAGCTTTCTTT. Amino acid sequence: CASSLLGIMNTEAFF.

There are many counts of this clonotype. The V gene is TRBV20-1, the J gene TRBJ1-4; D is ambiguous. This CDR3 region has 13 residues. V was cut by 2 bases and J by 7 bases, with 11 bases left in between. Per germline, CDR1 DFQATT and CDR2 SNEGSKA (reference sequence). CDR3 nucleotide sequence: TGCAGTGCTAGACTGCGACTGGGTGAAAAACTGTTTTTT. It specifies CSARLRLGEKLFF.

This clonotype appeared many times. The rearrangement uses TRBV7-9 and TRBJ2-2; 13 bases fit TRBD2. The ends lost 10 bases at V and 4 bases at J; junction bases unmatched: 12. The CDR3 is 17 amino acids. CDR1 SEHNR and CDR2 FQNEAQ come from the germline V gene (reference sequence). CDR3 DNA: TGTGCCACCAAACTAGCGGGGGGGCCGCCTCTCACCGGGGAGCTGTTTTTT. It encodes CATKLAGGPPLTGELFF.

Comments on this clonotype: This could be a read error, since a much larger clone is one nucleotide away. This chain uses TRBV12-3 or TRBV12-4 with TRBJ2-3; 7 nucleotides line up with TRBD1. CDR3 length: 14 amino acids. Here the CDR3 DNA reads TGTGTCAGCAGACGGGACAGCGGCACAGATACGCAGTATTTT. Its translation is CVSRRDSGTDTQYF.

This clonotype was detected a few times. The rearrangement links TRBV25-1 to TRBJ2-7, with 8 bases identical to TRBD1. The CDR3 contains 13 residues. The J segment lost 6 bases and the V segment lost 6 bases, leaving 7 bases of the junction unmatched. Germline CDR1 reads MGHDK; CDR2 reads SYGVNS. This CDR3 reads CASRTDRGAEQYF. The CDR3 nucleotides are TGTGCCAGCAGAACTGACAGGGGTGCCGAGCAGTACTTC.

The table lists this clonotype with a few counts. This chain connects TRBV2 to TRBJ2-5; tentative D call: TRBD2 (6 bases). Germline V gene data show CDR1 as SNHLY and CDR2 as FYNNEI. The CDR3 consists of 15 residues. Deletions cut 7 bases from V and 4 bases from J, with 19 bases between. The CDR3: CASINTPAGRETQYF. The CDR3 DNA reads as TGTGCCAGCATAAATACTCCGGCGGGAAGAGAGACCCAGTACTTC.

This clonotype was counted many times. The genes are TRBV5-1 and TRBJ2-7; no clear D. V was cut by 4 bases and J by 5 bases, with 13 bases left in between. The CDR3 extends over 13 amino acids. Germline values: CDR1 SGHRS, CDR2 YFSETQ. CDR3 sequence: CASSRALDNEQYF. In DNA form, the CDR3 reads TGCGCCAGCAGCCGAGCATTAGACAACGAGCAGTACTTC.

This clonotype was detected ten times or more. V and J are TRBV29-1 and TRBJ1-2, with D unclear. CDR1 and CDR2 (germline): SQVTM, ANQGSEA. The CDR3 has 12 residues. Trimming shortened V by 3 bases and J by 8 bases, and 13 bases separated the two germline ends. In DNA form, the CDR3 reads TGCAGCGTTGATTCCCCGGCAATCGGCTACACCTTC. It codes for CSVDSPAIGYTF.

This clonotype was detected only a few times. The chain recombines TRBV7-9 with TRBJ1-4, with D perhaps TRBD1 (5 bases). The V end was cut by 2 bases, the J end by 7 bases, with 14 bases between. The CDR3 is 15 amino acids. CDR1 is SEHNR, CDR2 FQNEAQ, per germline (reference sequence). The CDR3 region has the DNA TGTGCCAGCAGCTTACCCGCGGGGGGGTTTGAAAAACTGTTTTTT. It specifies CASSLPAGGFEKLFF.

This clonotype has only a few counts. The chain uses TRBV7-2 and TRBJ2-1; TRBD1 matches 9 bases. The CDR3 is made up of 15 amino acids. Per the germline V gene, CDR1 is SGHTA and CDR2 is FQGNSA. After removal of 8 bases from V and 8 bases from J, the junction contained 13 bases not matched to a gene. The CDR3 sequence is CASGAGTGIMDEQFF. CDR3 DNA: TGTGCCAGCGGGGCCGGGACAGGGATAATGGATGAGCAGTTCTTC.